A single sample is the source of the 17 T cell receptor beta chains below, sequenced in a study of blood T cell dynamics during melanoma immunotherapy. Time point described: pre-treatment baseline. Sequencing used immunoSEQ multiplex PCR; TCRdb keeps in-frame clones, though not all of them. The data hold around 13,000 clones, with around 84% observed a single time. Here the sequenced sample was blood, taken from a patient treated with checkpoint blockade. The receptors here all came from a human donor with melanoma.

This chain links TRBV21-1 with TRBJ1-6; TRBD1, the table's D call, was not compared with the DNA. TRBV21-1 is classified as a pseudogene. This CDR3 contains 16 residues. The DNA for the CDR3 is TGTGCCAGCAGCAAAGCGGGGGACAGGACCAATTCACCCCTCCACTTT. Its protein product is CASSKAGDRTNSPLHF.

The chain carries TRBV4-1 and TRBJ2-6, with 7 bases identical to TRBD1. The trim removed 4 bases at V and 0 bases at J, leaving 9 bases unmatched. This CDR3 has 18 residues. The germline V gene encodes CDR1 MGHRA and CDR2 YSYEKL. CDR3 DNA: TGCGCCAGCAGCCCAGGGGGACAGTCCTACTCTGGGGCCAACGTCCTGACTTTC. Amino acids: CASSPGGQSYSGANVLTF.

V is TRBV25-1 and J is TRBJ1-4, with a weak D call TRBD1 (6 bases). This CDR3 is 17 amino acids long. Germline values: CDR1 MGHDK, CDR2 SYGVNS. Deletions cut 3 bases from V and 8 bases from J, with 22 bases between. For the CDR3, the DNA is TGTGCCAGCAGTGAGGGGAATTGGGGGGCTCGGGGAGAAAAACTGTTTTTT. The encoded protein is CASSEGNWGARGEKLFF. Full variable domain (missing parts from reference TRBV25-1 and TRBJ1-4): EADIYQTPRYLVIGTGKKITLECSQTMGHDKMYWYQQDPGMELHLIHYSYGVNSTEKGDLSSESTVSRIRTEHFPLTLESARPSHTSQYLCASSEGNWGARGEKLFFGSGTQLSVL.

This sequence joins TRBV11-2 and TRBJ2-5, with D unresolved. The J call may be incorrect, as the DNA end agrees better with TRBJ2-7. This CDR3 is built from 10 residues. Looked up from germline, CDR1 is SGHAT and CDR2 is FQNNGV. The CDR3 coding sequence is TGTGCCACGGGTACCTACGAGCAGTACTTC. This translates into CATGTYEQYF.

A single count supports this clone. CDR3 loop: CASSVGPAPGETQYF. CDR3 DNA sequence: TGTGCCAGCAGCGTAGGACCAGCCCCGGGGGAGACCCAGTACTTC. The V and J genes are TRBV9 and TRBJ2-5, with a tentative D call TRBD2 (5 bases). This CDR3 spans 15 amino acids. Between the trimmed V and J ends, which lost 0 bases and 5 bases, there was a span of 14 bases. The germline V gene has CDR1 SGDLS and CDR2 YYNGEE.

The gene calls are TRBV6-5 and TRBJ2-7, with 7 bases aligning to TRBD1. This CDR3 is 14 amino acids long. V lost 6 bases, J lost 7 bases, and 12 bases stayed unmatched. Germline assignment: CDR1 MNHEY and CDR2 SVGAGI. Here the CDR3 reads CASRPGQLLREQYF. For the CDR3, the DNA is TGTGCCAGCAGACCGGGACAGCTCCTACGAGAGCAGTACTTC.

CDR3 coding DNA: TGTGCCAGCAGTGTAGGGGGCGGGGGCGAGCAGTACTTC. It encodes CASSVGGGGEQYF. The chain has TRBV2 and TRBJ2-7; D is perhaps TRBD1 or TRBD2 (7 bases each). The CDR3 length is 13 residues. The V gene's germline CDR1 is SNHLY and CDR2 FYNNEI. V lost 4 bases, J lost 6 bases, and 13 bases lay in between.

J is TRBJ2-1 and V is TRBV7-2; 12 bases align to TRBD2. Germline CDR1 and CDR2: SGHTA and FQGNSA. V lost 0 bases and J lost 10; bases outside the gene matches: 7. The CDR3 sequence is 16 residues long. The CDR3, as DNA: TGTGCCAGCAGCTTAGCCCCGGGACTAGCGGGTGGGGAGCAGTTCTTC. This sequence encodes CASSLAPGLAGGEQFF.

The chain carries TRBV6-6 and TRBJ2-5; TRBD1 is a possible D gene (5 bases). Trimming pared 6 bases from V and 3 bases from J, leaving 11 bases between. Looked up from germline, CDR1 is MNHNY and CDR2 is SVGAGI (reference sequence). The CDR3 consists of 13 residues. The CDR3 DNA is TGTGCCAGCAGAAGGGGTTCCAAAGAGACCCAGTACTTC. Protein: CASRRGSKETQYF.

The gene calls are TRBV10-3 and TRBJ2-3; no clear D. CDR1 ENHRY and CDR2 SYGVKD come from the germline V gene. Deletions cut 5 bases from V and 5 bases from J, with 14 bases between. The CDR3 has 14 residues. The chain's CDR3 is CAISNSHLGDTQYF. For the CDR3, the DNA is TGTGCCATCAGTAACTCTCACCTGGGAGATACGCAGTATTTT.

The chain couples TRBV5-4 to TRBJ2-1; maybe TRBD2 (6 bases). Trimming left V 0 bases short and J 6 bases short, with 13 bases between. CDR1 SGHNT and CDR2 YYREEE come from the germline V gene (reference sequence). The CDR3 length is 15 residues. The CDR3 DNA sequence: TGTGCCAGCAGCTTGGAGCCGACTAGGGGCAATGAGCAGTTCTTC. This gives the protein CASSLEPTRGNEQFF.

The CDR3 DNA reads TGTGCCAGCAGTTCCCGACTAGCGTTCTCCACCAATGAGCAGTTCTTC. It encodes CASSSRLAFSTNEQFF. V gene TRBV27 combines with J gene TRBJ2-1; the match to TRBD2 covers 8 bases. The CDR3 has 16 residues. Germline CDR1 and CDR2: MNHEY and SMNVEV (reference sequence). V lost 4 bases and J lost 6; bases outside the gene matches: 11.

The V gene is TRBV6-6, the J gene TRBJ1-2; 9 bases map to TRBD1. This CDR3 has 16 residues. Germline lookup yields CDR1 MNHNY and CDR2 SVGAGI (reference sequence). After removal of 2 bases from V and 6 bases from J, the junction contained 10 bases not matched to a gene. The CDR3, as DNA: TGTGCCAGCAGTTACCCACCGGGACAGGGAAAGAATGGCTACACCTTC. This gives the protein CASSYPPGQGKNGYTF.

This chain uses TRBV28 with TRBJ2-3, with 9 bases that match TRBD1. With V trimmed by 5 bases and J by 3 bases, 6 bases remained unmatched. CDR1 is MDHEN and CDR2 is SYDVKM in the germline V gene. The CDR3 is made up of 15 amino acids. The DNA for the CDR3 is TGTGCCAGCAGTCCACCGGGACAGGGAACAGATACGCAGTATTTT. The encoded protein is CASSPPGQGTDTQYF.

The rearrangement uses TRBV20-1 and TRBJ2-5; D not resolved. The germline CDR1 and CDR2 sequences are DFQATT and SNEGSKA (reference sequence). The CDR3 runs 11 residues. The CDR3 here is CSPAYQETQYF. CDR3 DNA sequence: TGCAGCCCAGCATACCAAGAGACCCAGTACTTC.

This clone was picked up one time. This rearrangement joins TRBV6-6 to TRBJ2-7; D unresolved. The CDR3 length is 13 residues. Between the trimmed V and J ends, which lost 3 bases and 1 base, there was a span of 7 bases. Looked up from germline, CDR1 is MNHNY and CDR2 is SVGAGI (reference sequence). The CDR3 spells CASSYAQSYEQYF. The CDR3 DNA sequence: TGTGCCAGCAGTTATGCCCAGTCCTACGAGCAGTACTTC.

The V gene is TRBV7-6, the J gene TRBJ2-2; 8 nucleotides match TRBD2. The V gene end was trimmed by 5 bases and the J gene end by 2 bases; junction bases not matched to a gene: 1. This CDR3 region has 14 residues. CDR1 is SGHVS, CDR2 FNYEAQ, per germline. The CDR3 DNA reads as TGTGCCAGCAGCGCGGGGGGTAACACCGGGGAGCTGTTTTTT. Its translation is CASSAGGNTGELFF. The full variable domain, its missing parts supplied by reference TRBV7-6 and TRBJ2-2, is GAGVSQSPRYKVTKRGQDVALRCDPISGHVSLYWYRQALGQGPEFLTYFNYEAQQDKSGLPNDRFSAERPEGSISTLTIQRTEQRDSAMYRCASSAGGNTGELFFGEGSRLTVL.